A selection of T cell receptor beta chains follows, all from one sample in a study of T cell repertoires in aging, cancer and after chemotherapy. TCRdb analysed the multiplex PCR reads with MiXCR anew, one entry per CDR3 protein. The data contain approximately 8,800 distinct CDR3 sequences, approximately 30% of them singletons. Sequencing was done on a sample of blood. These receptors all stem from a human donor in good health. Both conserved end residues are part of each CDR3. Each record gives: D gene, clone size, J gene, V gene, CDR3 DNA, CDR3 protein. The D gene is left open where the match is weak. Clone sizes are given selectively: once, few, many, or a class where the clone is expanded.

>TRBD2|-|TRBJ2-1|TRBV14
TGTGCCAGCAGCCAAGGACTAGCGGGGGGCAGTCAGCAGTTCTTC
CASSQGLAGGSQQFF
>TRBD2|-|TRBJ2-1|TRBV11-2
TGTGCCAGCAGGCGGTGGCGGGGGGGAAACAATGAGCAGTTCTTC
CASRRWRGGNNEQFF
>TRBD2|medium-sized|TRBJ2-3|TRBV6-5
TGTGCCAGCAGCAGACACGCCGGGGGGGCGAGCACAGATACGCAGTATTTT
CASSRHAGGASTDTQYF
>TRBD1|-|TRBJ1-4|TRBV6-1
TGTGCCAGCAGGGGACAGTATAATGAAAAACTGTTTTTT
CASRGQYNEKLFF
>-|once|TRBJ1-1|TRBV7-2
TGTGCCAGCAGCTTTGATGGGGTGACGGCGCGGGCTTTCTTT
CASSFDGVTARAFF
>-|-|TRBJ2-1|TRBV6-1
TGTGCCAGCAGTGTAGGGGAGGGGGGGCATGAGCAGTTCTTC
CASSVGEGGHEQFF
>-|-|TRBJ1-4|TRBV19
TGTGCCAGTAGTCCCGGGGCTTCTGCAACTAATGAAAAACTGTTTTTT
CASSPGASATNEKLFF
>-|medium-sized|TRBJ1-4|TRBV18
TGTGCCAGCTCACAATACCGGGACACAGCATGGGAAAAACTGTTTTTT
CASSQYRDTAWEKLFF
>-|few|TRBJ1-5|TRBV20-1
TGCAGTGCTAGATCGGGGAATAGCAATCAGCCCCAGCATTTT
CSARSGNSNQPQHF
>-|-|TRBJ2-3|TRBV6-1
TGTGCCAGCAGTGAACAGCCCGGTCGGGATGATACGCAGTATTTT
CASSEQPGRDDTQYF
>-|medium-sized|TRBJ2-2|TRBV6-2/TRBV6-3
TGTGCCAGCAGTTACAGGGACACCGGGGAGCTGTTTTTT
CASSYRDTGELFF
>-|-|TRBJ1-5|TRBV6-2/TRBV6-3
TGTGCCAGCAGTCCGTTACAGGGCAATCAGCCCCAGCATTTT
CASSPLQGNQPQHF
>-|large|TRBJ1-1|TRBV30
TGTGCCTGGGGGGAGGTCTTGAACACTGAAGCTTTCTTT
CAWGEVLNTEAFF
>TRBD2|-|TRBJ2-1|TRBV29-1
TGCAGCGTTAAGAGCGGGGTAGAGCACTTCTTC
CSVKSGVEHFF
>-|few|TRBJ2-7|TRBV12-3/TRBV12-4
TGTGCCAGCACTCTGCCCGGGGCAGGGTACGAGCAGTACTTC
CASTLPGAGYEQYF